This TCR beta chain was sequenced in a study of T-cell reconstitution after alpha-beta-depleted transplantation in children. Overall study results and limits: The origin of alpha-beta T cells about two months after transplant was reportedly several hundred expanded graft clones.

This CDR3 comprises 15 residues. Germline V gene lookup returns CDR1 MNHNS and CDR2 SASEGT. Germline trimming cut 6 bases from V and 6 bases from J; bases unmatched to any gene: 9. It was with unique molecular identifiers that the TCRbeta library was prepared. TCRdb redid the calling of the PCR reads with MiXCR, one entry per CDR3 protein. The table lists about 980,000 distinct CDR3 sequences, about 31% of them singletons. For this clonotype: Its matching antigen is unknown.

J is TRBJ2-1 and V is TRBV6-1, with 9 bases that match TRBD1. The source of this sequence is a boy under three years old who had a stem cell transplant for SCID, so the T cells may come from the graft donor. The source material was PBMCs, mostly from graft donor cells, sampled 360 days after TCRalphabeta/CD19-depleted stem cell transplant. The CDR3 nucleotides read TGTGCCAGCAGCCGCGGGACAGGGAAGGGCAATGAGCAGTTCTTC. Protein product: CASSRGTGKGNEQFF.